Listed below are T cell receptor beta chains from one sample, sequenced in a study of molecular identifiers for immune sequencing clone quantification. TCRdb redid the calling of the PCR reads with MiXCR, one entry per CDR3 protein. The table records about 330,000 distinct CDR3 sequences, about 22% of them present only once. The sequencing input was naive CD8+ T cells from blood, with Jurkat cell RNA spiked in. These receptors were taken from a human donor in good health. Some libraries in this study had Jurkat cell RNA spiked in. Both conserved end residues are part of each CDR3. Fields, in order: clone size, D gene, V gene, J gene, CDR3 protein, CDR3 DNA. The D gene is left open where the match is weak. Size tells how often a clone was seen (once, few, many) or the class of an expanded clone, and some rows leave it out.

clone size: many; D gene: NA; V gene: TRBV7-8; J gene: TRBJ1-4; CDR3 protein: CASSFLSTNEKLFF; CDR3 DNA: TGTGCCAGCAGCTTTTTGAGCACTAATGAAAAACTGTTTTTT
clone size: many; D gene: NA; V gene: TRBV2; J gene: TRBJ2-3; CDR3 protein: CASMGSGGHTLTDTQYF; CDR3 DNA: TGTGCCAGCATGGGTTCCGGGGGCCACACTCTCACAGATACGCAGTATTTT
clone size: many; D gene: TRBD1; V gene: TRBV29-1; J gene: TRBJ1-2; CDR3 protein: CSVGGQILNYGYTF; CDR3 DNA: TGCAGCGTTGGGGGACAGATCCTTAACTATGGCTACACCTTC
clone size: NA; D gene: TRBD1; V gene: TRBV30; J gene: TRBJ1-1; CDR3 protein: CAWMTGLGTEAFF; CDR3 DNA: TGTGCCTGGATGACAGGGTTGGGCACTGAAGCTTTCTTT
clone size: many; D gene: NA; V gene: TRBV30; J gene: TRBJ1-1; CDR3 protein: CAWDQIAGTEAFF; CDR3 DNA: TGTGCCTGGGATCAGATTGCGGGGACTGAAGCTTTCTTT
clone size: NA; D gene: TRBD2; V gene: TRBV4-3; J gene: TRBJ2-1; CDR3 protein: CASSRGSSGRNEQFF; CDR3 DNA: TGCGCCAGCAGCCGAGGGTCTAGCGGGCGGAATGAGCAGTTCTTC
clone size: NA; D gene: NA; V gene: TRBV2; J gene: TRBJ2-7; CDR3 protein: CAILESGEQYF; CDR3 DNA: TGTGCCATACTGGAGTCCGGCGAGCAGTACTTC
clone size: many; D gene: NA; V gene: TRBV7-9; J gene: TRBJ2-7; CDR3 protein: CASSPEGSYEQYF; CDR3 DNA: TGTGCCAGCAGCCCGGAGGGATCCTACGAGCAGTACTTC
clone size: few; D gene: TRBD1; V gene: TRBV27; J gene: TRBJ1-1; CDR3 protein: CASSSPGQGAPEAFF; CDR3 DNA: TGTGCCAGCAGTTCCCCCGGACAGGGGGCCCCTGAAGCTTTCTTT
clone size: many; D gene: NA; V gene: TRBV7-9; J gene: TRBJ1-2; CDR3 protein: CASSQISYGYTF; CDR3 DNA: TGTGCCAGCAGCCAAATCTCCTATGGCTACACCTTC
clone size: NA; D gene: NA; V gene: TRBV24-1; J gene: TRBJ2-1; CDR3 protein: CATGVRNEQSF; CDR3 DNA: TGTGCCACCGGGGTTAGAAATGAGCAGTCCTTC
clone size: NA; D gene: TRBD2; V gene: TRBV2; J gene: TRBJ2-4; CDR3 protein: CASSEGGRGIQYF; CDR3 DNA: TGTGCCAGCAGTGAGGGGGGGAGAGGCATTCAGTACTTC
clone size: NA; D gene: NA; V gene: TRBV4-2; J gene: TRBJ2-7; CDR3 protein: CASSTGTRSSYEQYF; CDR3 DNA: TGTGCCAGCAGCACCGGGACTCGGAGCTCCTACGAGCAGTACTTC
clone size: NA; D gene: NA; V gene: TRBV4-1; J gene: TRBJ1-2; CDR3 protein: CASSQDSFGATNYGYTF; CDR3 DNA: TGCGCCAGCAGCCAAGATAGTTTTGGGGCCACTAACTATGGCTACACCTTC
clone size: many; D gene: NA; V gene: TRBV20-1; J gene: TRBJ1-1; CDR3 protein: CSARDDVRNMNTEAFF; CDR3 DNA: TGCAGTGCTAGAGATGATGTCCGTAATATGAACACTGAAGCTTTCTTT
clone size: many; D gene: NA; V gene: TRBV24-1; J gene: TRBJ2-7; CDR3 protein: CATSDPGDVLGPDEQYF; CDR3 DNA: TGTGCCACCAGTGATCCTGGGGACGTCCTTGGGCCGGACGAGCAGTACTTC
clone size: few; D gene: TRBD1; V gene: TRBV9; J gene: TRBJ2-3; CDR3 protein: CASSAWGQETDTQYF; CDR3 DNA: TGTGCCAGCAGCGCATGGGGACAGGAGACAGATACGCAGTATTTT
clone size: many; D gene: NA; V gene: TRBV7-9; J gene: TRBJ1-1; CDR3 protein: CASSLGPASMNTEAFF; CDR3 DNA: TGTGCCAGCAGCTTAGGTCCGGCCAGCATGAACACTGAAGCTTTCTTT
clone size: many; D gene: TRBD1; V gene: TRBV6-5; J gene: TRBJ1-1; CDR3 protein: CASSYPGQHTEAFF; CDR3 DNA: TGTGCCAGCAGTTACCCGGGACAGCACACTGAAGCTTTCTTT